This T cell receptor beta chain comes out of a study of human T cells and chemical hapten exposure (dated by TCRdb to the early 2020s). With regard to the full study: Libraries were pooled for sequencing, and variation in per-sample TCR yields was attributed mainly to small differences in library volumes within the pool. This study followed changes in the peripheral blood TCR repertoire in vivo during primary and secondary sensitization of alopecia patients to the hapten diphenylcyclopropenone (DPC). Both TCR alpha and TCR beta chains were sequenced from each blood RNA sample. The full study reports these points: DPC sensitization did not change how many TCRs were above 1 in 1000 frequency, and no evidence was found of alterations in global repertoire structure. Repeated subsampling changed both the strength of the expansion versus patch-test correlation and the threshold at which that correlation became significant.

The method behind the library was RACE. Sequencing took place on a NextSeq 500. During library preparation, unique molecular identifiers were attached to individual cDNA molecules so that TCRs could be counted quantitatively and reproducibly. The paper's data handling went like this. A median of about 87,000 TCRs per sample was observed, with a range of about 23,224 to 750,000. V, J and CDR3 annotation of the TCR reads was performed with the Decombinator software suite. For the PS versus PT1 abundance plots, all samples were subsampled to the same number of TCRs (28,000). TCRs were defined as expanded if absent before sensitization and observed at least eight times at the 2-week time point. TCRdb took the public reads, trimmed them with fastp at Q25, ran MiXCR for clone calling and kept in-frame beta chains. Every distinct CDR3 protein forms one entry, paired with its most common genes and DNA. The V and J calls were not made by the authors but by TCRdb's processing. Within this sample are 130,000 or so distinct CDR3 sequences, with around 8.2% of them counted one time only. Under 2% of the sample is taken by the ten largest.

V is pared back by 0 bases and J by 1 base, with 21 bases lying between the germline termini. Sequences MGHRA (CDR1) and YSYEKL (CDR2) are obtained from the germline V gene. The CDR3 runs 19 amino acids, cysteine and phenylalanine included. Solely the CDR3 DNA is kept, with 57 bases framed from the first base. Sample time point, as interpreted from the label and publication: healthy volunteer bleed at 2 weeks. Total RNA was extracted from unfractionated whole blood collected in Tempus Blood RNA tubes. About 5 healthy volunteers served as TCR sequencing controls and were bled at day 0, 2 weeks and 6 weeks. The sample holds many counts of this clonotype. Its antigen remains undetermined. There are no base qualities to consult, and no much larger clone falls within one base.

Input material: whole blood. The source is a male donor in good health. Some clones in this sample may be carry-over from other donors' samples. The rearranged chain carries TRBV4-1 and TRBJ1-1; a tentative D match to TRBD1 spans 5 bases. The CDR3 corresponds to CASSQEFGRVRFTNTEAFF. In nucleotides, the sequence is TGCGCCAGCAGCCAAGAGTTCGGCAGGGTAAGATTTACGAACACTGAAGCTTTCTTT.